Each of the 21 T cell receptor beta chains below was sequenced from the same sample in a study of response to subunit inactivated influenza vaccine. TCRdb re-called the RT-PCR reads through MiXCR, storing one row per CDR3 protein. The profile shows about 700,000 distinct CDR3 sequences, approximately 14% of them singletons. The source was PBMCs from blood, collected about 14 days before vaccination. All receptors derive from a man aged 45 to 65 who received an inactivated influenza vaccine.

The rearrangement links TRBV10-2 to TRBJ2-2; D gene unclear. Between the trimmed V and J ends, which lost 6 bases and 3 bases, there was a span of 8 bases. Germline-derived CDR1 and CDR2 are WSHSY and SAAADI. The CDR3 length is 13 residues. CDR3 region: CASSPQYTGELFF. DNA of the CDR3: TGCGCCAGCAGCCCACAGTACACCGGGGAGCTGTTTTTT.

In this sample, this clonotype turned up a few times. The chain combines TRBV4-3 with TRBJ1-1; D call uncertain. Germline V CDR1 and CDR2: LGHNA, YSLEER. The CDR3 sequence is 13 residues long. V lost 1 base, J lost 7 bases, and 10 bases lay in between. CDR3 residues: CASSQGAWGEAFF. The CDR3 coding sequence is TGCGCCAGCAGCCAAGGGGCATGGGGTGAAGCTTTCTTT.

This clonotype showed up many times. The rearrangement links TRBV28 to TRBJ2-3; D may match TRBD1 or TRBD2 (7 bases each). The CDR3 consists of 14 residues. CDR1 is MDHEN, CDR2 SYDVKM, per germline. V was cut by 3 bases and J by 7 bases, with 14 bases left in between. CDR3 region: CASSLSGGANTQYF. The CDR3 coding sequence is TGTGCCAGCAGTTTGTCAGGGGGGGCTAATACGCAGTATTTT.

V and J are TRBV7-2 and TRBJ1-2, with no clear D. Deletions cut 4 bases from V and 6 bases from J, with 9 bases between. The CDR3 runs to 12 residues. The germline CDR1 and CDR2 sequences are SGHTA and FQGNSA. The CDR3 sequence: CASSSLYDGYTF. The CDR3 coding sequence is TGTGCCAGCAGCTCCCTTTACGATGGCTACACCTTC.

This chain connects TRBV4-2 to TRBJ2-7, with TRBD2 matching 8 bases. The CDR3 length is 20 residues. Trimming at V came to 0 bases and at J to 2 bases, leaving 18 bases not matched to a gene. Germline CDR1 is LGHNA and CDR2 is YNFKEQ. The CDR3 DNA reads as TGTGCCAGCAGCCAAGAATCTAGGGCTAGCGGGCTTTCACCAGCCTACGAGCAGTACTTC. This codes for CASSQESRASGLSPAYEQYF.

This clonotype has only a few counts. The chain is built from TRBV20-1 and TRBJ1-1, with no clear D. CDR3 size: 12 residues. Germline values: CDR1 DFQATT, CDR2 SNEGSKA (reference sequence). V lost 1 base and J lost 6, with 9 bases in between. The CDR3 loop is CSARGQSAEAFF. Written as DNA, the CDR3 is TGCAGTGCTAGAGGTCAGTCGGCTGAAGCTTTCTTT.

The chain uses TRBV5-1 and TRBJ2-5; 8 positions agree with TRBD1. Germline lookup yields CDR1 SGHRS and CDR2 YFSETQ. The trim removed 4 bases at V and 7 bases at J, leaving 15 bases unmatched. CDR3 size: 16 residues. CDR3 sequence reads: CASSQGTGSETRTQYF. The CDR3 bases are TGCGCCAGCAGCCAAGGGACAGGTTCTGAAACGAGGACCCAGTACTTC.

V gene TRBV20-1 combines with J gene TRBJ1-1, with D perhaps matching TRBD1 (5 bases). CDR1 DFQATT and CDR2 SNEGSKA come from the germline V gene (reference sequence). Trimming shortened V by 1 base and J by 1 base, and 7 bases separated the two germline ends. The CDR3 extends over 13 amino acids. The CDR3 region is CSARVGQNTEAFF. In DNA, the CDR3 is TGCAGTGCTAGAGTAGGACAGAACACTGAAGCTTTCTTT.

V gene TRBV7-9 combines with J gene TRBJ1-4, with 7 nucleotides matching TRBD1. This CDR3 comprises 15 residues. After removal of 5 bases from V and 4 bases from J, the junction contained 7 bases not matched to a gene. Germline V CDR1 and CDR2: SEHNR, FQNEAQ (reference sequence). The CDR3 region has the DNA TGTGCCAGCAGCGTAGGGGGCGGCTTTAATGAAAAACTGTTTTTT. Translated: CASSVGGGFNEKLFF.

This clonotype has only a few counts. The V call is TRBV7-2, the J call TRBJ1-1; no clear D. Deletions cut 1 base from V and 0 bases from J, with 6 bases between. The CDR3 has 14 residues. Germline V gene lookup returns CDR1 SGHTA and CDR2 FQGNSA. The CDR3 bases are TGTGCCAGCAGCTTAGTGATAATGAACACTGAAGCTTTCTTT. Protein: CASSLVIMNTEAFF.

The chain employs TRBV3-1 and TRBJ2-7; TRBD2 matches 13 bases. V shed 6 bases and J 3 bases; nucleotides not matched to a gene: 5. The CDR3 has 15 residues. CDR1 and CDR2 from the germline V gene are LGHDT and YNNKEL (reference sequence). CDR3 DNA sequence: TGTGCCAGCAGGGGGGGGACTAGCGGGATCTACGAGCAGTACTTC. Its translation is CASRGGTSGIYEQYF.

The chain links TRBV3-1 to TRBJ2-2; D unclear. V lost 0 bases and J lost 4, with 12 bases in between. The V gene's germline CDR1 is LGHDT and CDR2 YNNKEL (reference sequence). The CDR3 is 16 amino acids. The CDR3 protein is CASSQEGLSATGELFF. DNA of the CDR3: TGTGCCAGCAGCCAAGAAGGTCTGAGCGCCACCGGGGAGCTGTTTTTT.

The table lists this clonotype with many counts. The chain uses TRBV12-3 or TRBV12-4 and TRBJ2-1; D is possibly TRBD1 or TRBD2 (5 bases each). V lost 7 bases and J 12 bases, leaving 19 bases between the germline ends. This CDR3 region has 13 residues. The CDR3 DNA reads TGTGCCAGCACTCTATCGGGACCTCCGATGCAGTTCTTC. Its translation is CASTLSGPPMQFF.

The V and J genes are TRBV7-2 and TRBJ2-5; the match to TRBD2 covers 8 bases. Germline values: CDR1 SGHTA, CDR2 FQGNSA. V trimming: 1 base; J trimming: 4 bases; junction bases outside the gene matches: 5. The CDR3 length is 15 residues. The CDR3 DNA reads TGTGCCAGCAGCTTAGACGGGGGGGTAGGAGAGACCCAGTACTTC. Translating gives CASSLDGGVGETQYF.

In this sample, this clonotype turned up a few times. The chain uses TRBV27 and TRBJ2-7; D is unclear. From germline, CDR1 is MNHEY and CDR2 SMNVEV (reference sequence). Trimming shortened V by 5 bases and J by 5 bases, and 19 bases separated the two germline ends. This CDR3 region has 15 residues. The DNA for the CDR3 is TGTGCCAGCAGTCCCACCGGAAACCAGCACCACGAGCAGTACTTC. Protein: CASSPTGNQHHEQYF.

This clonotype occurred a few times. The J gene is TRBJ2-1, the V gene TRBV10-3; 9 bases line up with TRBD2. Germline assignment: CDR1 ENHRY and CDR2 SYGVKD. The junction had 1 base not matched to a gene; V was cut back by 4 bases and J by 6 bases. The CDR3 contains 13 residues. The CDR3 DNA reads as TGTGCCATCAGTGGGGGACTAGCCAATGAGCAGTTCTTC. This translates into CAISGGLANEQFF.

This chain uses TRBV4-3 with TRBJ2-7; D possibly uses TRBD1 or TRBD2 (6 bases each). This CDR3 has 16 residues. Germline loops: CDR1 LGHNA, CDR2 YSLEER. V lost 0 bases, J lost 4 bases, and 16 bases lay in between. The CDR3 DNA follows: TGCGCCAGCAGCCAAGATATTCGGGGGCTGACATACGAGCAGTACTTC. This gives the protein CASSQDIRGLTYEQYF.

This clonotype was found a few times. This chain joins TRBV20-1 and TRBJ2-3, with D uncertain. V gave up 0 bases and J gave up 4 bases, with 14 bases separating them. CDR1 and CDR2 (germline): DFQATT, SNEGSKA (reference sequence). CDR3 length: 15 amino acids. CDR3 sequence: CSARDFAGLADTQYF. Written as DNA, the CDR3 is TGCAGTGCTAGAGATTTCGCAGGCCTTGCAGATACGCAGTATTTT.

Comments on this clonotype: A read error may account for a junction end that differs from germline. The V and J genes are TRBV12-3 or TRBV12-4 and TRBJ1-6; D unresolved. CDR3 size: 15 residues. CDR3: CASSFSGSRNSPLHF. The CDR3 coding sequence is TGTGCCAGTAGTTTTTCAGGATCGAGGAATTCACCCCTCCACTTT.

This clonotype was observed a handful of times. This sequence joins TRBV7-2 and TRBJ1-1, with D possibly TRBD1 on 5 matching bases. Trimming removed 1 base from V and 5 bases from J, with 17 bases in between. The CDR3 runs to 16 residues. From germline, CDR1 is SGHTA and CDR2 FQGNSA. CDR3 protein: CASSLGGTFSGTEAFF. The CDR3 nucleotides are TGTGCCAGCAGCTTAGGGGGGACCTTCTCAGGGACTGAAGCTTTCTTT. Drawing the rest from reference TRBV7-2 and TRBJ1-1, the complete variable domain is GAGVSQSPSNKVTEKGKDVELRCDPISGHTALYWYRQSLGQGLEFLIYFQGNSAPDKSGLPSDRFSAERTGGSVSTLTIQRTQQEDSAVYLCASSLGGTFSGTEAFFGQGTRLTVV.

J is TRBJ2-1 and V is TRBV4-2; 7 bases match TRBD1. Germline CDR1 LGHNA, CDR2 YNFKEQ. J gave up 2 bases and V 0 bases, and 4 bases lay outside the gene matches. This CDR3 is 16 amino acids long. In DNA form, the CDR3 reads TGTGCCAGCAGCCAAGACGAGGACAGGACCTACAATGAGCAGTTCTTC. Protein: CASSQDEDRTYNEQFF.